The 11 T cell receptor beta chains in this list originate from one sample, sequenced in a study of human T cells and chemical hapten exposure. A single record per CDR3 protein comes from TCRdb applying MiXCR to the RACE reads. The sample lists 95,000 or so distinct CDR3 sequences, 10% to 12% occurring once. Time point described: patch test 2, 6 weeks after DPC sensitization. The sample's treatment: therapeutic diphenylcyclopropenone sensitization with weekly scalp DPC. The specimen was whole blood, collected in connection with sensitization to the hapten diphenylcyclopropenone (DPC). The receptor source for this set is a middle-aged woman with alopecia areata. Some clones in this sample may be carry-over from other donors' samples.

This chain uses TRBV6-2 or TRBV6-3 with TRBJ2-4; 8 bases fit TRBD1. In germline, CDR1 is MNHEY, CDR2 SVGEGT. The CDR3 covers 15 residues. The junction had 8 bases not matched to a gene; V was cut back by 5 bases and J by 5 bases. The CDR3 bases are TGTGCCAGCAGTCAGGGGGCCCAGGCCCAAAACATTCAGTACTTC. Its protein product is CASSQGAQAQNIQYF.

This clonotype has a handful of counts. This sequence joins TRBV20-1 and TRBJ2-6; the D gene is possibly TRBD2 (5 bases). The CDR3 is 14 residues long. Germline values: CDR1 DFQATT, CDR2 SNEGSKA (reference sequence). The V end was cut by 0 bases, the J end by 4 bases, with 7 bases between. The CDR3 is CSARDRRGANVLTF. The CDR3 region has the DNA TGCAGTGCTAGAGACCGGAGGGGGGCCAACGTCCTGACTTTC.

There are many counts of this clonotype. The chain is built from TRBV7-2 and TRBJ2-7; 9 bases are shared with TRBD1. V lost 1 base to trimming and J lost 7 bases; unmatched junction nucleotides: 8. CDR3 length: 15 amino acids. Looked up from germline, CDR1 is SGHTA and CDR2 is FQGNSA. This CDR3 is CASSLGGQGFREQYF. CDR3 nucleotides: TGTGCCAGCAGCTTAGGGGGACAGGGCTTCAGGGAGCAGTACTTC.

Concerning this clonotype: The junction departs from germline at one end; a sequencing error may be responsible. V usage is TRBV12-3 or TRBV12-4 and J usage is TRBJ2-7; the D gene is possibly TRBD1 (5 bases). The CDR3 is 11 amino acids. The CDR3 region is CASSLVGAPSF. DNA of the CDR3: TGTGCCAGCAGTTTGGTAGGGGCCCCTTCCTTC.

This chain links TRBV24-1 with TRBJ1-5, with 10 bases identical to TRBD1. The CDR3 loop spans 17 amino acids. V trimming: 4 bases; J trimming: 5 bases; junction bases outside the gene matches: 10. Germline V CDR1 and CDR2: KGHDR, SFDVKD. CDR3 sequence reads: CATSDSGKTGGHQPQHF. The CDR3, as DNA: TGTGCCACCAGTGACTCCGGAAAGACAGGGGGCCATCAGCCCCAGCATTTT.

This clonotype occurred many times. The gene calls are TRBV28 and TRBJ1-2; 8 bases are shared with TRBD1. V was pared by 5 bases and J by 6 bases, with 14 bases of the junction left unmatched. Germline V gene lookup returns CDR1 MDHEN and CDR2 SYDVKM. The CDR3 contains 16 residues. CDR3: CASSRGQGGFSDGYTF. CDR3 nucleotides: TGTGCCAGCAGTCGAGGACAGGGCGGATTTTCTGATGGCTACACCTTC.

This clonotype has only a few counts. The chain joins TRBV12-3 or TRBV12-4 to TRBJ1-2; 12 bases map to TRBD1. Trimming at V came to 4 bases and at J to 5 bases, leaving 5 bases not matched to a gene. CDR3 size: 15 residues. The CDR3 sequence: CASSSGTGGSYGYTF. The CDR3 nucleotides read TGTGCCAGCAGTTCTGGGACAGGGGGCTCTTATGGCTACACCTTC.

The chain has TRBV14 and TRBJ2-7; 7 bases are shared with TRBD2. Germline CDR1 is SGHDN and CDR2 is FVKESK. The CDR3 has 14 amino acids. J lost 6 bases, V lost 0 bases, and 5 bases had no gene match. The CDR3 DNA is TGTGCCAGCAGCCAAGATAAGCGGGGTGGCGAGCAGTACTTC. This encodes CASSQDKRGGEQYF. The whole variable domain, remainder taken from reference TRBV14 and TRBJ2-7, is EAGVTQFPSHSVIEKGQTVTLRCDPISGHDNLYWYRRVMGKEIKFLLHFVKESKQDESGMPNNRFLAERTGGTYSTLKVQPAELEDSGVYFCASSQDKRGGEQYFGPGTRLTVT.

The table lists this clonotype with a few counts. This rearrangement joins TRBV7-3 to TRBJ2-2; 7 nucleotides line up with TRBD1. The CDR3 consists of 14 residues. The ends lost 0 bases at V and 9 bases at J; junction bases unmatched: 4. The germline gives CDR1 SGHTA, CDR2 FQGTGA. The CDR3 spells CASSLTRDRRELFF. The CDR3 nucleotides read TGTGCCAGCAGCTTAACTAGGGACAGAAGGGAGCTGTTTTTT.

The chain carries TRBV4-2 and TRBJ1-1; D is perhaps TRBD1 (5 bases). The length of the CDR3 is 17 residues. The V gene's germline CDR1 is LGHNA and CDR2 YNFKEQ. V lost 0 bases and J 5 bases, leaving 19 bases between the germline ends. The CDR3 here is CASSQEGPGPWKTEAFF. The CDR3, as DNA: TGTGCCAGCAGCCAAGAGGGACCGGGACCTTGGAAAACTGAAGCTTTCTTT.

The chain links TRBV5-1 to TRBJ2-7, with a tentative D call TRBD2 (5 bases). V lost 0 bases to trimming and J lost 6 bases, with 19 bases between them. The CDR3 contains 16 residues. The V gene's germline CDR1 is SGHRS and CDR2 YFSETQ. The CDR3 reads CASSLAVSGTPREQYF. As DNA, the CDR3 is TGCGCCAGCAGCTTGGCGGTAAGCGGCACCCCTCGCGAGCAGTACTTC.